The next 2 T cell receptor beta chains were all read from a single sample in a study of CD8+CD57+ T cells in acquired aplastic anemia. Genomic DNA served as template for TCR beta VDJ and CDR3 profiling. TCRdb reprocessed the reads via MiXCR and lists one record per CDR3 protein. The sample carries 400,000 to 600,000 distinct CDR3 sequences, approximately 33% recorded once. Sequencing involved patients with CD8+CD57+ cell expansion previously shown by flow cytometry. Sequencing was carried out using sorted CD4+, CD8+, or CD8+CD57+ T cells (not recorded which) from PBMCs. These receptors were obtained from a human donor with aplastic anemia.

Notes on this clonotype: At one of its ends the junction is not consistent with the germline gene, which may arise from a read error. The chain couples TRBV12-3 or TRBV12-4 to TRBJ1-5; tentative D call: TRBD1 (6 bases). This CDR3 has 15 residues. This CDR3 reads CASGLQGEGNRPQHF. Here the CDR3 DNA reads TGTGCCAGCGGCCTACAGGGTGAGGGCAATCGGCCCCAGCACTTT.

The V and J genes are TRBV5-1 and TRBJ1-6, with D perhaps matching TRBD1 (6 bases). This CDR3 is built from 16 residues. Trimming removed 0 bases from V and 6 bases from J, with 13 bases in between. Germline values: CDR1 SGHRS, CDR2 YFSETQ. The CDR3 protein is CASSLGVRGGNSPLHF. The CDR3 bases are TGCGCCAGCAGCTTGGGAGTGAGGGGGGGTAATTCACCCCTCCACTTT.